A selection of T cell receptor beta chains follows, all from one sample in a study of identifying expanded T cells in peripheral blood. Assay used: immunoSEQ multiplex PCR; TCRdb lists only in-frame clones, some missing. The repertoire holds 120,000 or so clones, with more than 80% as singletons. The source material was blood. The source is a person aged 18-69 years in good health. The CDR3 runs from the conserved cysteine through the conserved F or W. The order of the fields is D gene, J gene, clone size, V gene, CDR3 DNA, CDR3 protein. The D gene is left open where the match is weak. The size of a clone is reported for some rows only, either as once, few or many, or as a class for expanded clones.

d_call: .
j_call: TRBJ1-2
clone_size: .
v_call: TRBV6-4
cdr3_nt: TGTGCCAGCAGTCCCCGTGCAGGACGGATGTATGGCTACACCTTC
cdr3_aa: CASSPRAGRMYGYTF

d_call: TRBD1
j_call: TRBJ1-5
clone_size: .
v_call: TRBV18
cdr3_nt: TGTGCCAGCTCACCACTCGGACAGGGTAATCAGCCCCAGCATTTT
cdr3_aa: CASSPLGQGNQPQHF

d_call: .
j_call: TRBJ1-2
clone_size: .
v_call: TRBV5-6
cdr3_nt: TGTGCCAGCAGACAGACCGGGACTCCCCGCTATGGCTACACCTTC
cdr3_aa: CASRQTGTPRYGYTF

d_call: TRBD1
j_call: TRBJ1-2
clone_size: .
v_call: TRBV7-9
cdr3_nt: TGTGCCAGCAGCCACGAGAGGGGGACAGGGGGGAACTATGGCTACACCTTC
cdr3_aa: CASSHERGTGGNYGYTF

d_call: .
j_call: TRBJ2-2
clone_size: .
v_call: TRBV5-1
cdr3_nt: TGCGCCAGCAGCTTGGCCGGTGGGGCTCTCCGGGAGCTGTTTTTT
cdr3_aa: CASSLAGGALRELFF

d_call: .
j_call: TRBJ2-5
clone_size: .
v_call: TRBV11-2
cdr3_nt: TGTGCCAGCAGCTTAGATCGTGGGGGGGCTGAGACCCAGTACTTC
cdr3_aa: CASSLDRGGAETQYF

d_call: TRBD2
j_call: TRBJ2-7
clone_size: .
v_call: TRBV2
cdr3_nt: TGTGCCAGCAGTGAAGCGGGACTAGCTGTTTACTACGAGCAGTACTTC
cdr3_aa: CASSEAGLAVYYEQYF

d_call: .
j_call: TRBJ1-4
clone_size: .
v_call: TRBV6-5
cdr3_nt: TGTGCCAGCAGGCCGGGGTTGGGTTGGGGAGAAAAACTGTTTTTT
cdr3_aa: CASRPGLGWGEKLFF

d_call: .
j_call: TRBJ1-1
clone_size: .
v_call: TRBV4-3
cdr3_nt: TGCGCCAGCACTAAAGCCCTTCCTAGACAGTTAGGGGGTATGACTGAAGCTTTCTTT
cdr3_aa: CASTKALPRQLGGMTEAFF

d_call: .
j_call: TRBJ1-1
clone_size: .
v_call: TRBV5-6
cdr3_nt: TGTGCCAGCTGCCGGGAGAGGGGTCGTAGCGAAGCTTTCTTT
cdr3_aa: CASCRERGRSEAFF

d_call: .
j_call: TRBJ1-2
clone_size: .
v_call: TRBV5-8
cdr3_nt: TGTGCCAGCAGCTTTTCCGGTTATGGCTACACCTTC
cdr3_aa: CASSFSGYGYTF

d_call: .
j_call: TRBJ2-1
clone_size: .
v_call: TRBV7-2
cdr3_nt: TGTGCCAGCAGCTTTAAGGCGACGGTCATTAGGGAGCAGTTCTTC
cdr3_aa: CASSFKATVIREQFF

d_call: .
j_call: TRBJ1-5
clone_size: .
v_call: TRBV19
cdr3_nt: TGTGCCAGTAGTATTCAGGGAGGAAGCAATCAGCCCCAGCATTTT
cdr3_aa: CASSIQGGSNQPQHF

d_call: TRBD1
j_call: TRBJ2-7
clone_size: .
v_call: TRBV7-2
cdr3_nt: TGTGCCAGCAGCAAGCAGACAGGGGAAGGCTACGAGCAGTACTTC
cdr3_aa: CASSKQTGEGYEQYF

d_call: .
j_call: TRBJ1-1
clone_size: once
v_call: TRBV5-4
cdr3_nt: TGTGCCAGCAGCTTGGGAATCCAGGGGACCCCGCGGGCTTTCTTT
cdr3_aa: CASSLGIQGTPRAFF

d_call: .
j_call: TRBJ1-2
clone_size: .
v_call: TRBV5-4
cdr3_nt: TGTGCCAGCAGCCTCGACAGGACCTATGGCTACACCTTC
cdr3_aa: CASSLDRTYGYTF

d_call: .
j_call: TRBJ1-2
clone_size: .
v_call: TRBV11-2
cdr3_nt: TGTGCCAGCGGCGGAGGGCAGGTTAACTATGGCTACACCTTC
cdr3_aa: CASGGGQVNYGYTF

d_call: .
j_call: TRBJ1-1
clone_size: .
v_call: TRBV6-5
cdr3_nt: TGTGCCAGCGCTCGGGGGCGTCTCCCTGAAGCTTTCTTT
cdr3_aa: CASARGRLPEAFF

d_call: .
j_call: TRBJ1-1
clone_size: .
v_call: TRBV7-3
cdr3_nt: TGTGCCAGCAGCGAGGGACTTATGAACACTGAAGCTTTCTTT
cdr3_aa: CASSEGLMNTEAFF

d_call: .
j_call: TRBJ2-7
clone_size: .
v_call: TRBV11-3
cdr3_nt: TGTGCCAGCAGCCTAGCCAGAAACGGGGAGCAGTACTTC
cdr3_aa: CASSLARNGEQYF

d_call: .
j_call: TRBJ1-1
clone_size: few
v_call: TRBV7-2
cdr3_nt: TGTGCCAGCAGCTTAGTGACAGGGAACACTGAAGCTTTCTTT
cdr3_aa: CASSLVTGNTEAFF

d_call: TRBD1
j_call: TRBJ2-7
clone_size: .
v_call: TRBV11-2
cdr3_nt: TGTGCCAGCAGCACCAGGGACAGGTCTTTCGAGCAGTACTTC
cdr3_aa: CASSTRDRSFEQYF

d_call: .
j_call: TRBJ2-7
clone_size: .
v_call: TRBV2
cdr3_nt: TGTGCCACCCTCGGGGCCTACGAGCAGTACTTC
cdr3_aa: CATLGAYEQYF

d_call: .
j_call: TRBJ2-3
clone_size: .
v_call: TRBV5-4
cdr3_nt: TGTGCCAGCAGCTCTCTGGGACCAGGAGGAACAGATACGCAGTATTTT
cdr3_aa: CASSSLGPGGTDTQYF

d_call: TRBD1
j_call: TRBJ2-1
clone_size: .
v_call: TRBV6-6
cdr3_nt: TGTGCCAGCAGTTCTATGGGACAGGGATACAATGAGCAGTTCTTC
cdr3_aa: CASSSMGQGYNEQFF

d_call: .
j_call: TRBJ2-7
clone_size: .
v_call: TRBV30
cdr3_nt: TGTGCCTGGAGTAAAAGCCGCGTTTCCTACGAGCAGTACTTC
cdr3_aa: CAWSKSRVSYEQYF

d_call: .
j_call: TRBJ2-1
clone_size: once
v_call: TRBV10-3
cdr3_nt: TGTGCCACCGCTCGATGGGTGGCAGGCGCCGTCGATGAGCAGTTCTTC
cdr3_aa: CATARWVAGAVDEQFF

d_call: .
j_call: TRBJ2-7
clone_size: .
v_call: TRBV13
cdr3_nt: TGTGCCAGCAGCGTAGAGGGCGTCGGGGGATCCTACGAGCAGTACTTC
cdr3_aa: CASSVEGVGGSYEQYF

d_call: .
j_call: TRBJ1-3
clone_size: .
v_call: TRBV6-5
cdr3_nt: TGTGCCAGCAGTAGGGTTGGAGTGAACACCATATATTTT
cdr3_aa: CASSRVGVNTIYF

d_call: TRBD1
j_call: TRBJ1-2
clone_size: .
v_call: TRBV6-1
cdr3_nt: TGTGCCAGCAGTCCACGGGACAGGGAGGGAGGCTACACCTTC
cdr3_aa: CASSPRDREGGYTF

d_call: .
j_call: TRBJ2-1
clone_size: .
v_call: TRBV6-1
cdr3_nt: TGTGCCAGCAGGGACGGACAGTACAATGAGCAGTTCTTC
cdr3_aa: CASRDGQYNEQFF

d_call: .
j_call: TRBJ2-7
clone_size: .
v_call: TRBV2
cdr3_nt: TGTGCCAGCAGCCCCGTCGGTTACGAGCAGTACTTC
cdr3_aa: CASSPVGYEQYF

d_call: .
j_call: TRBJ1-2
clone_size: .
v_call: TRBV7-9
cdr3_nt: TGTGCCAGCAGCTCGCGCGACAGGCCCTATGGCTACACCTTC
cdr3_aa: CASSSRDRPYGYTF

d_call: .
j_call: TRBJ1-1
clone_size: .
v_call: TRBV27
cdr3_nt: TGTGCCAGCAGTTGGGGGGGAAGGAGGGCTGAAGCTTTCTTT
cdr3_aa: CASSWGGRRAEAFF

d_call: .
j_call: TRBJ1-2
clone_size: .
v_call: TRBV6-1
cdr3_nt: TGTGCCAGCAGTGAACTGAGAGACTATGGCTACACCTTC
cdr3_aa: CASSELRDYGYTF

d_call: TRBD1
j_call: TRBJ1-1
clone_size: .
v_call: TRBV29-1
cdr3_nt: TGCAGCGCACCGGGACAGGGGGATAGTATGCGAGCTTTCTTT
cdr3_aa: CSAPGQGDSMRAFF

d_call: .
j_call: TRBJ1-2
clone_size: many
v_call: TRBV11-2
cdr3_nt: TGTGCCAGCAGCCCCGTTACAGGGTTTCGCTATGGCTACACCTTC
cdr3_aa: CASSPVTGFRYGYTF

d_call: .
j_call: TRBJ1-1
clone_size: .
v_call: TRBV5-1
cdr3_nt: TGCGCCAGCAGCTTGTCGCAGGCCCTAATCCCAAAGCTTTTCTTT
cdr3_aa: CASSLSQALIPKLFF

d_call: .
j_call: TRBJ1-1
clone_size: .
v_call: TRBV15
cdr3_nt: TGTGCCACCAGCAGAGACAGGTTCGGAAAGAGTGAAGCTTTCTTT
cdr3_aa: CATSRDRFGKSEAFF

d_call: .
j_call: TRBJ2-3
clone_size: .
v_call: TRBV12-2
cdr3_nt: TGTGCAAGTCGCTTAGCGCACGAGGGGTCAGATACGCAGTATTTT
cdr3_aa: CASRLAHEGSDTQYF

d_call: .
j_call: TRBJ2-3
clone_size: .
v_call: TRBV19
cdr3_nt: TGTGCCAGTAGTTCCGACAGCAGCACAGATACGCAGTATTTT
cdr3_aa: CASSSDSSTDTQYF

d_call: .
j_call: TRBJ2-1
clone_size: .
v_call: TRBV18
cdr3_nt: TGTGCCAGCTCTGGAAGCATTACCATGAACAATGAGCAGTTCTTC
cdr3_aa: CASSGSITMNNEQFF

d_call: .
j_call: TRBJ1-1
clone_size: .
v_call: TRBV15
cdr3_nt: TGTGCCACCGAACGGTCGGGGACTGAAGCTTTCTTT
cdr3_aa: CATERSGTEAFF

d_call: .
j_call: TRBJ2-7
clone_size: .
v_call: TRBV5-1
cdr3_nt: TGCGCCAGCAGCTTGATAGGATCCGAGCAGTACTTC
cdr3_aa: CASSLIGSEQYF

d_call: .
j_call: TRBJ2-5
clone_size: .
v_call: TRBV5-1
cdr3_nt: TGCGCCAGCAGCTTACAGGGTAGCCAAGAGACCCAGTACTTC
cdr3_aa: CASSLQGSQETQYF

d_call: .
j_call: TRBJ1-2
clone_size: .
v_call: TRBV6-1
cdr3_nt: TGTGCCAGCAGTCCGCAGGTCCGCTATGGCTACACCTTC
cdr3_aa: CASSPQVRYGYTF

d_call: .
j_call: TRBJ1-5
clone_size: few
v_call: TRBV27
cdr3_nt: TGTGCCAGCAGTCCGCGGATGGGCAATCAGCCCCAGCATTTT
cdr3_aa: CASSPRMGNQPQHF